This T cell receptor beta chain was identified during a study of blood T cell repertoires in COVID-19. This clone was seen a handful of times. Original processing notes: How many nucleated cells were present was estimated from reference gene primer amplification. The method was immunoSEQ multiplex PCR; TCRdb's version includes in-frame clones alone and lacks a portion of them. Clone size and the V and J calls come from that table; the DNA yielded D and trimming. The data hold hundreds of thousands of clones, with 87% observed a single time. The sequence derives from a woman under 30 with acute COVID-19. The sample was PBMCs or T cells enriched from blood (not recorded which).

The CDR3 coding sequence is TGTGCCAGCAGTTCCGTACGGACAGGGATCACTGAAGCTTTCTTT. Its protein is CASSSVRTGITEAFF. The chain links TRBV28 to TRBJ1-1, with 8 bases lining up with TRBD1. Germline CDR1 reads MDHEN; CDR2 reads SYDVKM. V dropped 4 bases and J dropped 4; count of bases not matched to a gene: 8. The CDR3 contains 15 residues. The variable domain in full, with the rest retrieved from reference TRBV28 and TRBJ1-1, is DVKVTQSSRYLVKRTGEKVFLECVQDMDHENMFWYRQDPGLGLRLIYFSYDVKMKEKGDIPEGYSVSREKKERFSLILESASTNQTSMYLCASSSVRTGITEAFFGQGTRLTVV.